These 22 T cell receptor beta chains came from one sample sequenced in a study of blood T cell repertoires in COVID-19. The method was immunoSEQ multiplex PCR; TCRdb's version includes in-frame clones alone and lacks a portion of them. The sample lists hundreds of thousands of clones, approximately 79% occurring once. The specimen sequenced was peripheral blood. The receptors originated from a woman of 80 years or more with active or convalescent COVID-19.

About this clone: Different DNA sequences within this sample yield the same CDR3. The chain uses TRBV28 and TRBJ2-7; TRBD2 is a possible D gene (5 bases). Germline V gene data show CDR1 as MDHEN and CDR2 as SYDVKM. This CDR3 is built from 12 residues. Deletions cut 3 bases from V and 4 bases from J, with 7 bases between. The CDR3 region is CASSLSGYEQYF. As DNA, the CDR3 is TGTGCCAGCAGTTTGTCGGGGTACGAGCAGTACTTC. The full variable domain, completed using reference TRBV28 and TRBJ2-7, is DVKVTQSSRYLVKRTGEKVFLECVQDMDHENMFWYRQDPGLGLRLIYFSYDVKMKEKGDIPEGYSVSREKKERFSLILESASTNQTSMYLCASSLSGYEQYFGPGTRLTVT.

J is TRBJ1-2 and V is TRBV18; D is ambiguous. The CDR3 length is 13 residues. Germline loops: CDR1 KGHSH, CDR2 LQKENI. The ends were cut back, 0 bases at V and 8 bases at J, with 10 bases in the middle. CDR3 nucleotides: TGTGCCAGCTCACCACCCATGTCGAGAGGCTACACCTTC. Translating gives CASSPPMSRGYTF. The full variable domain, its missing parts supplied by reference TRBV18 and TRBJ1-2, is NAGVMQNPRHLVRRRGQEARLRCSPMKGHSHVYWYRQLPEEGLKFMVYLQKENIIDESGMPKERFSAEFPKEGPSILRIQQVVRGDSAAYFCASSPPMSRGYTFGSGTRLTVV.

V usage is TRBV20-1 and J usage is TRBJ2-1; 9 bases are shared with TRBD2. CDR1 is DFQATT, CDR2 SNEGSKA, per germline (reference sequence). The V gene end was trimmed by 3 bases and the J gene end by 7 bases; junction bases not matched to a gene: 4. The CDR3 has 13 residues. The CDR3 loop is CSASSAGGNEQFF. CDR3 DNA sequence: TGCAGTGCTAGTTCAGCGGGGGGAAATGAGCAGTTCTTC.

V is TRBV6-5 and J is TRBJ2-1; 8 bases fit TRBD2. In germline, CDR1 is MNHEY, CDR2 SVGAGI. V dropped 3 bases and J dropped 7; count of bases not matched to a gene: 11. The CDR3 length is 16 residues. The CDR3 protein is CASSYRPAGVGNEQFF. In DNA, the CDR3 is TGTGCCAGCAGTTATCGCCCAGCGGGAGTGGGGAATGAGCAGTTCTTC.

A few counts support this clone. The chain combines TRBV28 with TRBJ1-5, with a possible D match to TRBD1 (6 bases). CDR1 MDHEN and CDR2 SYDVKM come from the germline V gene. The CDR3 is 14 amino acids. The ends were cut back, 5 bases at V and 5 bases at J, with 13 bases in the middle. The CDR3 nucleotides are TGTGCCAGCAGTCCCCTCGACAGGCATCAGCCCCAGCATTTT. This codes for CASSPLDRHQPQHF.

V is TRBV19 and J is TRBJ1-5; 8 bases fit TRBD1. The trim removed 7 bases at V and 3 bases at J, leaving 8 bases unmatched. From germline, CDR1 is LNHDA and CDR2 SQIVND (reference sequence). The CDR3 is 15 amino acids. CDR3 sequence (DNA): TGTGCCAGTATGCTGGACAGGGTCCTCAATCAGCCCCAGCATTTT. This encodes CASMLDRVLNQPQHF. Full variable domain (rest looked up from reference TRBV19 and TRBJ1-5): DGGITQSPKYLFRKEGQNVTLSCEQNLNHDAMYWYRQDPGQGLRLIYYSQIVNDFQKGDIAEGYSVSREKKESFPLTVTSAQKNPTAFYLCASMLDRVLNQPQHFGDGTRLSIL.

The J gene is TRBJ2-7, the V gene TRBV5-1, with D possibly being TRBD1 (5 bases). V was pared by 4 bases and J by 6 bases, with 17 bases between. CDR1 and CDR2 from the germline V gene are SGHRS and YFSETQ. The CDR3 loop spans 14 amino acids. The CDR3 region has the DNA TGCGCCAGCAGCCAACTCAACAGTCAGGGCGAGCAGTACTTC. This translates into CASSQLNSQGEQYF.

V usage is TRBV5-1 and J usage is TRBJ2-6; TRBD2 matches at 7 bases. From germline, CDR1 is SGHRS and CDR2 YFSETQ. The CDR3 is made up of 17 amino acids. V lost 6 bases and J lost 5; bases outside the gene matches: 14. The CDR3 region is CASKPGLGALWANVLTF. The CDR3 DNA sequence: TGCGCCAGCAAACCCGGACTAGGAGCCTTGTGGGCCAACGTCCTGACTTTC. Variable domain in full (rest from reference TRBV5-1 and TRBJ2-6): KAGVTQTPRYLIKTRGQQVTLSCSPISGHRSVSWYQQTPGQGLQFLFEYFSETQRNKGNFPGRFSGRQFSNSRSEMNVSTLELGDSALYLCASKPGLGALWANVLTFGAGSRLTVL.

The J gene is TRBJ1-1, the V gene TRBV27, with TRBD1 matching 8 bases. Germline V gene lookup returns CDR1 MNHEY and CDR2 SMNVEV (reference sequence). The CDR3 has 13 amino acids. Trimming removed 9 bases from V and 4 bases from J; junction bases left unmatched: 7. Here the CDR3 DNA reads TGTGCCAGTTCAGGGGGCGGGCGCACTGAAGCTTTCTTT. It translates to CASSGGGRTEAFF.

The chain recombines TRBV20-1 with TRBJ2-3; possibly TRBD1 for D (6 bases). Germline V gene sequence: CDR1 DFQATT, CDR2 SNEGSKA (reference sequence). This CDR3 comprises 15 residues. Trimming took 3 bases from V and 4 from J, leaving 17 bases between them. CDR3 DNA: TGCAGTGCTAGTGGTCAGGGGTACAGGGCAGATACGCAGTATTTT. It yields the protein CSASGQGYRADTQYF.

This clone appeared once. The chain joins TRBV4-2 to TRBJ2-1; TRBD2 agrees at 8 bases. This CDR3 has 17 amino acids. Trimming removed 4 bases from V and 3 bases from J; junction bases left unmatched: 11. The V gene's germline CDR1 is LGHNA and CDR2 YNFKEQ. Here the CDR3 reads CASSPDSGRGGYNEQFF. As DNA, the CDR3 is TGTGCCAGCAGCCCGGACAGCGGGAGAGGTGGCTACAATGAGCAGTTCTTC.

The sample holds one count of this clone. This rearrangement joins TRBV3-1 (or the pseudogene TRBV3-2) to TRBJ1-2, with 7 bases aligning to TRBD1. This CDR3 spans 17 amino acids. From germline, CDR1 is LGHDT and CDR2 YNNKEL (reference sequence). Germline trimming cut 5 bases from V and 2 bases from J; bases unmatched to any gene: 14. For the CDR3, the DNA is TGTGCCAGCAGCTTACAAACGGGCGAGACAGGGAACTATGGCTACACCTTC. Translated, it gives CASSLQTGETGNYGYTF.

The rearrangement links TRBV18 to TRBJ1-6; TRBD1 matches 11 bases. Germline V gives CDR1 KGHSH, CDR2 LQKENI. Unmatched junction bases numbered 6, after V lost 3 bases and J lost 5 bases. The CDR3 runs 17 residues. The DNA for the CDR3 is TGTGCCAGCTCACCGGTACCGGGACAGGGGGATAATTCACCCCTCCACTTT. Protein product: CASSPVPGQGDNSPLHF.

This rearrangement joins TRBV4-2 to TRBJ2-2; 9 nucleotides agree with TRBD2. The CDR3 loop spans 16 amino acids. Germline V CDR1 and CDR2: LGHNA, YNFKEQ. V trimming: 4 bases; J trimming: 6 bases; junction bases outside the gene matches: 9. CDR3 loop: CASSPRGSGSSGELFF. CDR3 in DNA: TGTGCCAGCAGCCCCCGGGGTAGCGGGAGTTCCGGGGAGCTGTTTTTT.

This clone has only one observation. This chain links TRBV5-4 with TRBJ2-6; 12 nucleotides line up with TRBD1. CDR3 length: 18 amino acids. The trim removed 4 bases at V and 3 bases at J, leaving 8 bases unmatched. Per germline, CDR1 SGHNT and CDR2 YYREEE (reference sequence). CDR3 DNA: TGTGCCAGCAGCCGCGGGACAGGGGGCGCGGATGGGGCCAACGTCCTGACTTTC. This codes for CASSRGTGGADGANVLTF.

CDR3 DNA: TGTGCCAGCAGCCAACCGGGACAGTTCTACGAGCAGTACTTC. It yields the protein CASSQPGQFYEQYF. This rearrangement joins TRBV3-1 (or the pseudogene TRBV3-2) to TRBJ2-7, with TRBD1 matching over 7 bases. J lost 3 bases, V lost 2 bases, and 4 bases had no gene match. The CDR3 contains 14 residues. CDR1 and CDR2 from the germline V gene are LGHDT and YNNKEL (reference sequence).

The chain uses TRBV10-1 and TRBJ2-3; TRBD2 matches 8 bases. The CDR3 is 15 amino acids. Per germline, CDR1 WNHNN and CDR2 SYGVQD (reference sequence). V lost 4 bases, J lost 2 bases, and 5 bases stayed unmatched. The CDR3 region has the DNA TGCGCCAGCAGTGGCGCGGGAGGATCCACAGATACGCAGTATTTT. Protein sequence: CASSGAGGSTDTQYF.

The rearrangement joins TRBV29-1 to TRBJ1-4; perhaps TRBD1 as D (5 bases). Per the germline V gene, CDR1 is SQVTM and CDR2 is ANQGSEA. Trimming took 6 bases from V and 8 from J, leaving 16 bases between them. CDR3 length: 13 amino acids. The CDR3 here is CSVAGTDPEKLFF. The CDR3 bases are TGCAGCGTAGCCGGGACTGACCCAGAAAAACTGTTTTTT.

V is TRBV5-1 and J is TRBJ2-5; 10 bases agree with TRBD1. The junction had 7 bases not matched to a gene; V was cut back by 4 bases and J by 4 bases. Germline CDR1 and CDR2: SGHRS and YFSETQ. CDR3 length: 15 amino acids. DNA for the CDR3: TGCGCCAGCAGCCCATGGACAGGGGGTCGAGAGACCCAGTACTTC. Translation: CASSPWTGGRETQYF. The full variable domain, with the rest looked up from reference TRBV5-1 and TRBJ2-5, is KAGVTQTPRYLIKTRGQQVTLSCSPISGHRSVSWYQQTPGQGLQFLFEYFSETQRNKGNFPGRFSGRQFSNSRSEMNVSTLELGDSALYLCASSPWTGGRETQYFGPGTRLLVL.

The CDR3 DNA is TGTGCCAGCAGCTTGGCCACAGGGGGTCCCGACGAGCAGTACTTC. Protein product: CASSLATGGPDEQYF. J is TRBJ2-7 and V is TRBV5-8; 8 bases agree with TRBD1. Trimming at V came to 0 bases and at J to 5 bases, leaving 7 bases not matched to a gene. Germline CDR1 reads SGHTS; CDR2 reads YDEGEE. The CDR3 runs 15 residues.

CDR3 sequence: CATAHGLVLTDTQYF. Here the CDR3 DNA reads TGTGCCACCGCTCACGGACTAGTCCTCACAGATACGCAGTATTTT. The rearrangement joins TRBV2 to TRBJ2-3; 7 bases agree with TRBD2. The V gene end was trimmed by 10 bases and the J gene end by 2 bases; junction bases not matched to a gene: 12. Germline V lookup: CDR1 SNHLY, CDR2 FYNNEI. CDR3 length: 15 amino acids.

The chain combines TRBV14 with TRBJ1-2; 8 nucleotides match TRBD1. Germline CDR1 SGHDN, CDR2 FVKESK. CDR3 size: 14 residues. Trimming at V came to 3 bases and at J to 4 bases, leaving 4 bases not matched to a gene. DNA of the CDR3: TGTGCCAGCAGCCATGGACAGGGCTCCTATGGCTACACCTTC. Translating gives CASSHGQGSYGYTF. Together with reference TRBV14 and TRBJ1-2, the CDR3 gives the full variable domain: EAGVTQFPSHSVIEKGQTVTLRCDPISGHDNLYWYRRVMGKEIKFLLHFVKESKQDESGMPNNRFLAERTGGTYSTLKVQPAELEDSGVYFCASSHGQGSYGYTFGSGTRLTVV.